The sample holds a few counts of the clone carrying this T cell receptor (beta chain). Its antigen is unknown. This entry comes from a study of shared clonotypes between healthy human individuals. Notes on the study in general: Memory subsets generally showed smaller estimated richness than naive subsets did.

TCRdb keeps only in-frame clones here, not all; method: immunoSEQ multiplex PCR. Among roughly 330,000 clones, roughly 70% were seen once, and the ten largest hold approximately 10%. CDR1 SGHNT and CDR2 YENEEA come from the germline V gene. The V gene lost 5 bases and the J gene lost 3 bases, with 17 bases spanning the gap. CDR3 length: 16 residues. The TCR comes from a young man in good health. This sequence joins TRBV11-3 and TRBJ2-1; D possibly matches TRBD1 or TRBD2 (5 bases each). The source material was memory CD4+ T cells sorted from blood. Indicated subset: CD45RA-negative fraction. CDR3 in DNA: TGTGCCAGCAGCCCCTTCGGGGCGATCGACTACAATGAGCAGTTCTTC. Protein sequence: CASSPFGAIDYNEQFF. Filled out from reference TRBV11-3 and TRBJ2-1, the complete variable domain reads EAGVVQSPRYKIIEKKQPVAFWCNPISGHNTLYWYLQNLGQGPELLIRYENEEAVDDSQLPKDRFSAERLKGVDSTLKIQPAELGDSAVYLCASSPFGAIDYNEQFFGPGTRLTVL.